This T cell receptor (beta chain) was profiled in a study of regulatory T cells in long-lasting Graves disease. Time point noted: newly diagnosed GD, antithyroid drugs for less than 3 months. PBMC RNA was the source of the TCR library. Graves' disease diagnoses followed American Thyroid Association guidelines. Patients hailed from an endocrinology department in Xi'an, China. Germline trimming cut 3 bases from V and 2 bases from J; bases unmatched to any gene: 11. The CDR3 has 17 residues. Germline-derived CDR1 and CDR2 are LNHDA and SQIVND (reference sequence). This clonotype has just a few counts. iRepertoire HTBI primers and Arm-PCR of CDR3 regions built TCR beta libraries. Using its own MiXCR run on the multiplex PCR reads, TCRdb lists one record per CDR3 protein. Here the sample spans 560,000 or so distinct CDR3 sequences, about 16% being singletons. The sample was also reused in another study, on T cells in Graves' hyperthyroidism and ophthalmopathy. That source reports: Prediction of ophthalmopathy progression came a median around 6.5 months pre-onset.

The source was peripheral blood mononuclear cells (PBMCs), collected at new diagnosis, from a patient treated with antithyroid drugs. V usage is TRBV19 and J usage is TRBJ1-1; 8 nucleotides align to TRBD1. The sequence was collected from a man between 18 and 29 years old with Graves disease. As DNA, the CDR3 is TGTGCCAGTAGTATTACGGAAGACAGGGGAGTTAACACTGAAGCTTTCTTT. Amino acid sequence: CASSITEDRGVNTEAFF. The full variable domain, with the rest looked up from reference TRBV19 and TRBJ1-1, is DGGITQSPKYLFRKEGQNVTLSCEQNLNHDAMYWYRQDPGQGLRLIYYSQIVNDFQKGDIAEGYSVSREKKESFPLTVTSAQKNPTAFYLCASSITEDRGVNTEAFFGQGTRLTVV.